The 18 T cell receptor beta chains presented below share a single source sample, sequenced in a study of blood T cell repertoires in COVID-19. Sequencing was performed with immunoSEQ multiplex PCR; in TCRdb, only in-frame clones are kept and a portion is missing. This sample carries 250,000 to 300,000 clones, roughly 90% of them seen once, and the ten largest clones take about 2.2%. Input material: peripheral blood. The receptors derive from a woman between 45 and 65 years old who had recovered from COVID-19.

The table lists this clone with a few counts. This rearrangement joins TRBV7-8 to TRBJ1-1; D uncertain. The V end lost 8 bases, the J end lost 0 bases, and 7 bases lay between the germline ends. The CDR3 loop spans 12 amino acids. Germline V CDR1 and CDR2: SGHVS, FQNEAQ. In DNA form, the CDR3 reads TGTGCCAGCTTCCGGGTGAACACTGAAGCTTTCTTT. Translated: CASFRVNTEAFF.

The chain combines TRBV6-6 with TRBJ1-5, with TRBD1 matching over 7 bases. Losses at the gene ends were 6 bases for V and 4 bases for J; bases not matched to a gene: 9. CDR3 length equals 15 residues. From germline, CDR1 is MNHNY and CDR2 SVGAGI (reference sequence). The CDR3 bases are TGTGCCAGCAGCCCGCATGACAGGGAAAATCAGCCCCAGCATTTT. Translation gives CASSPHDRENQPQHF.

The chain couples TRBV2 to TRBJ2-2; possible D gene TRBD1, 5 bases. CDR1 is SNHLY, CDR2 FYNNEI, per germline. The CDR3 has 15 amino acids. The V end lost 4 bases, the J end lost 4 bases, and 13 bases lay between the germline ends. CDR3 sequence (DNA): TGTGCCAGCAGTGGACAGTCAACTCGCACCGGGGAGCTGTTTTTT. It specifies CASSGQSTRTGELFF.

The V gene is TRBV27, the J gene TRBJ1-6; D not certain. Germline V lookup: CDR1 MNHEY, CDR2 SMNVEV (reference sequence). The CDR3 is 12 residues long. Trimming left V 3 bases short and J 8 bases short, with 5 bases between. The CDR3 reads CASSFRDSPLHF. CDR3 nucleotides: TGTGCCAGCAGTTTCCGGGATTCACCCCTCCACTTT.

As for this clone: At the DNA level, this CDR3 is encoded by other sequences in the same sample as well. V and J are TRBV6-6 and TRBJ2-3, with 8 bases aligning to TRBD1. CDR1 MNHNY and CDR2 SVGAGI come from the germline V gene (reference sequence). The CDR3 has 13 amino acids. V lost 6 bases, J lost 3 bases, and 2 bases stayed unmatched. The CDR3 DNA reads as TGTGCCAGCAGAGACAGGGGAACAGATACGCAGTATTTT. As protein: CASRDRGTDTQYF.

The chain carries TRBV20-1 and TRBJ1-5, with unresolved D. The CDR3 totals 12 residues. V lost 3 bases and J 4 bases, leaving 7 bases between the germline ends. Germline V gene lookup returns CDR1 DFQATT and CDR2 SNEGSKA (reference sequence). The CDR3 nucleotides are TGCAGTGCTAGTCCCGAGAATCAGCCCCAGCATTTT. It encodes CSASPENQPQHF.

The CDR3 protein is CASSPMGGNNFEQYF. The CDR3 region has the DNA TGTGCCAGCAGCCCAATGGGGGGAAATAATTTCGAGCAGTACTTC. The chain carries TRBV5-4 and TRBJ2-7; possible D gene TRBD2, 6 bases. Germline CDR1 SGHNT, CDR2 YYREEE (reference sequence). This CDR3 has 15 residues. V lost 4 bases, J lost 6 bases, and 20 bases lay in between.

The gene calls are TRBV7-2 and TRBJ2-3; D is perhaps TRBD1 (5 bases). CDR1 and CDR2 from the germline V gene are SGHTA and FQGNSA. Trimming left V 1 base short and J 6 bases short, with 11 bases between. This CDR3 contains 14 residues. CDR3 amino acids: CASSLVRGLDTQYF. The CDR3, as DNA: TGTGCCAGCAGCTTAGTAAGGGGTCTGGATACGCAGTATTTT.

V usage is TRBV6-5 and J usage is TRBJ1-4; 7 nucleotides match TRBD1. Germline V lookup: CDR1 MNHEY, CDR2 SVGAGI. CDR3 length: 15 residues. J was trimmed by 5 bases and V by 0 bases; bases with no gene match: 3. The CDR3 here is CASSYSGQKNEKLFF. Here the CDR3 DNA reads TGTGCCAGCAGTTACTCGGGACAGAAGAATGAAAAACTGTTTTTT.

The CDR3 DNA reads TGTGCCAGCAGCCGTAGCCACGGAAACACTGAAGCTTTCTTT. Protein product: CASSRSHGNTEAFF. The genes are TRBV9 and TRBJ1-1, with D hard to call. The germline V gene has CDR1 SGDLS and CDR2 YYNGEE. The CDR3 totals 14 residues. Between the trimmed V and J ends, which lost 4 bases and 2 bases, there was a span of 12 bases. The entire variable domain, with the rest obtained from reference TRBV9 and TRBJ1-1, is as follows: DSGVTQTPKHLITATGQRVTLRCSPRSGDLSVYWYQQSLDQGLQFLIQYYNGEERAKGNILERFSAQQFPDLHSELNLSSLELGDSALYFCASSRSHGNTEAFFGQGTRLTVV.

The chain carries TRBV28 and TRBJ1-1, with D unclear. CDR3 length: 15 residues. The V gene lost 7 bases and the J gene lost 4 bases, with 19 bases spanning the gap. CDR1 is MDHEN and CDR2 is SYDVKM in the germline V gene. The CDR3 here is CASTSPRGGPTEAFF. DNA of the CDR3: TGTGCCAGCACATCACCTCGCGGAGGCCCCACTGAAGCTTTCTTT. The entire variable domain, with the rest obtained from reference TRBV28 and TRBJ1-1, is as follows: DVKVTQSSRYLVKRTGEKVFLECVQDMDHENMFWYRQDPGLGLRLIYFSYDVKMKEKGDIPEGYSVSREKKERFSLILESASTNQTSMYLCASTSPRGGPTEAFFGQGTRLTVV.

This sequence joins TRBV5-4 and TRBJ2-5; 8 bases align to TRBD1. V shed 6 bases and J 5 bases; nucleotides not matched to a gene: 12. This CDR3 is built from 15 residues. Germline CDR1 and CDR2: SGHNT and YYREEE (reference sequence). CDR3 in amino acids: CASTGGAGGGETQYF. DNA of the CDR3: TGTGCCAGCACAGGGGGCGCAGGAGGAGGGGAGACCCAGTACTTC.

V gene TRBV19 combines with J gene TRBJ2-7; weak D call: TRBD1 (6 bases). The V gene lost 1 base and the J gene lost 7 bases, with 11 bases spanning the gap. Germline lookup yields CDR1 LNHDA and CDR2 SQIVND (reference sequence). The CDR3 has 13 residues. The DNA for the CDR3 is TGTGCCAGTAGTATAGTCACAGGGCGGGAGCAGTACTTC. The encoded protein is CASSIVTGREQYF.

The chain employs TRBV7-3 and TRBJ2-3, with a tentative D call TRBD2 (7 bases). Between the trimmed V and J ends, which lost 3 bases and 1 base, there was a span of 17 bases. Germline V gene lookup returns CDR1 SGHTA and CDR2 FQGTGA. The CDR3 consists of 17 residues. The DNA for the CDR3 is TGTGCCAGCAGCTTCACGGGGGGCTACGGACGCACAGATACGCAGTATTTT. Protein sequence: CASSFTGGYGRTDTQYF.

The V gene is TRBV5-6, the J gene TRBJ1-3; 7 bases agree with TRBD1. The CDR3 runs 15 residues. V lost 3 bases to trimming and J lost 0 bases; unmatched junction nucleotides: 3. The germline V gene encodes CDR1 SGHDT and CDR2 YYEEEE. CDR3 nucleotides: TGTGCCAGCAGCTCGGGACAGAGCTCTGGAAACACCATATATTTT. This gives the protein CASSSGQSSGNTIYF.

The V call is TRBV28, the J call TRBJ2-7; 10 bases fit TRBD1. V shed 3 bases, J shed 1 base, and the junction held 3 bases outside the gene matches. This CDR3 is built from 15 residues. Germline loops: CDR1 MDHEN, CDR2 SYDVKM. The CDR3 DNA reads as TGTGCCAGCAGTTTCCGGGACAGGGGTTCCTACGAGCAGTACTTC. It encodes CASSFRDRGSYEQYF.

This chain joins TRBV7-2 and TRBJ2-7; D not certain. CDR3 length equals 13 residues. Germline assignment: CDR1 SGHTA and CDR2 FQGNSA. V was cut by 1 base and J by 3 bases, with 7 bases left in between. The CDR3 DNA follows: TGTGCCAGCAGCTTAGTGGCAAACTACGAGCAGTACTTC. This sequence encodes CASSLVANYEQYF.

V is TRBV18 and J is TRBJ2-7; 9 positions match TRBD1. V lost 0 bases and J lost 3; bases outside the gene matches: 6. CDR1 KGHSH and CDR2 LQKENI come from the germline V gene. This CDR3 is 16 amino acids long. The CDR3 DNA reads TGTGCCAGCTCACCACCCGGGACAGGGTTACTCTACGAGCAGTACTTC. It encodes CASSPPGTGLLYEQYF.